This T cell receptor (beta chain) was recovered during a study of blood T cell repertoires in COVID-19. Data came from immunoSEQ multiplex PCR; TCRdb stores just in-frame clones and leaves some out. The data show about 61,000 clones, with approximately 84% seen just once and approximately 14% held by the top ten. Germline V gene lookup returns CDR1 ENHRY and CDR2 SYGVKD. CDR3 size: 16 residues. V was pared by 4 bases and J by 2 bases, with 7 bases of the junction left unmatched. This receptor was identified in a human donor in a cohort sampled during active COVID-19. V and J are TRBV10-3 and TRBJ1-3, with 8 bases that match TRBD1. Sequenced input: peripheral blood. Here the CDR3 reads CAISVEQGVAGNTIYF. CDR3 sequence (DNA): TGTGCCATCAGTGTCGAACAGGGGGTGGCTGGAAACACCATATATTTT.